This T cell receptor (beta chain) is drawn from a study of cytomegalovirus exposure and HLA in healthy donors (dated by TCRdb to between 2016 and 2019). Regarding the research as a whole: An earlier analysis of 587 of the donors reported roughly 300 Gb of sequence data and 95 million to 120 million unique TCR beta sequences obtained from some 200 million T cells. An early release covering some 640 HLA-typed donors comprised about 290 gigabases of sequencing data and tens of millions of unique TCR sequences. The genetic ancestry cluster associated with self-reported Caucasian donors included 81% of the 300 to 450 genotyped donors. The aim of the study was to test whether cataloging public T cell receptors could identify signatures of past pathogen exposure. Using immunosequencing, the study profiled T cell repertoires from about 620 subjects and related those repertoires to cytomegalovirus serostatus. Besides the first cohort of hundreds of subjects, a separate validation cohort made up of over 100 different subjects was used. To predict cytomegalovirus infection status, the study combined high-throughput TCR immunosequencing, statistical association of individual TCRs with disease status, and machine learning. To study patterns of TCR occurrence, a later analysis re-analyzed previously published TCR beta repertoires from several hundred donors and added high-resolution HLA genotyping. The later analysis used no new phenotypic data to find candidate immune exposures, relying instead on TCR beta sequences and their occurrence across donors. In an earlier analysis of 587 of the donors, high-throughput TCR beta sequencing was used to judge whether each TCR beta V gene segment behaved as functional or pseudogenic. Donor age, sex, ethnicity and CMV serostatus were collected together with the repertoire data. In a later genetic analysis, genome-wide SNP genotypes for about three fifths of the roughly 670 donors were used, and that subset was treated as a discovery cohort. All discovery cohort repertoires had been generated on a single sequencing platform. Class I and class II HLA loci were covered by the typing at four-digit resolution. Typing coverage differed by locus: A, B, C, DRB1 and DQB1 were typed in roughly 620-630 donors, DQA1 in about 510, DPA1 in roughly 590, and DPB1 in 472. A handful of DR-DQ haplotypes were handled as single units for association and clustering because linkage in the cohort was strong. On average, roughly 250,000 unique TCR beta nucleotide sequences were sequenced per donor among a few hundred genotyped donors of the cohort, with about 19% of those sequences being non-productive. The study at large found these results: Immune exposure information for the cohort was limited to CMV serostatus. In a later analysis, HLA-associated TCR beta chains were found to be more clonally expanded and to have lower generation probabilities than equally common non-associated chains. Correlated functional status among segregating V segments might be attributable to linkage disequilibrium, but an unknown experimental factor could not be ruled out. In this cohort, only TCR beta chains were sequenced, and detectable features were limited by the absence of alpha or paired-chain data. Across donors, most TCR sequences were observed very rarely, whereas some public TCRs were present in many individuals. Some IMGT-functional V segments, including TRBV6-2 and TRBV6-3, could not be told apart with the 87-base-pair reads, so those segments were excluded. The earlier analysis of approximately 540 of the donors excluded some 15 rarely observed V segments, including chromosome 9 orphons, because counts were too low. In an earlier analysis of several hundred of the donors, most TCR beta V segments were observed in productive rearrangements about 90% or about 30% of the time, broadly matching IMGT annotations. In a later genetic analysis, fewer N-insertions in productive TCRs were reported among donors in an Asian-associated ancestry cluster than the roughly 640-donor mean. In a later analysis, the rate of TCR association differed among HLA loci, with DRB1 alleles having the most associated TCRs and HLA-C alleles having the fewest. At a false discovery rate of 0.05, a later analysis linked 16,000 or so TCR beta sequences to specific HLA alleles. Most CMV-associated TCR beta chains appeared to be HLA-restricted in a later analysis, and the HLA associations seemed to be driven largely by CMV exposure. Strong co-occurrence of HLA alleles, especially DR and DQ, made assigning TCR associations to individual alleles difficult. A cluster of highly shared sequence variants was judged likely to represent a technical artifact of the sequencing pipeline. Several of the top co-occurrence clusters appeared to be linked to parvovirus B19, influenza, CMV and Epstein-Barr virus, according to a later analysis. An association between a missense DCLRE1C variant and V-gene and J-gene trimming of TCR beta chains was found in a later genetic analysis and replicated in an independent cohort. The classifier was reported to diagnose cytomegalovirus status with high specificity and sensitivity in both the original cohort and the validation cohort. In the study, roughly 160 TCR beta chains were listed as associated with cytomegalovirus. HLA typing was unavailable for some donors at each locus, so association tests used only the typed subset. A further reported finding was that TCR beta sequences accurately predicted the HLA-A and HLA-B alleles for most subjects in the first cohort. The authors suggested that the approach could potentially be generalized to other disease states and immunological phenotypes. Sequencing depth was assumed to be roughly uniform across donors in the presence/absence analyses, though that assumption may not hold. Three of the identified cytomegalovirus-associated TCR beta chains were confirmed in vitro to be specific for cytomegalovirus antigens.

In this sample, this clone turned up a few times. Its antigen target is currently unknown. No qualities accompany the bases; no much larger clone lies one base away. The cohort consisted of hundreds of healthy bone marrow donors. At the time of sampling, every cohort member was nominally healthy, though immune exposures that went unrecorded were likely present. The donor tested CMV seronegative and was one of the 352 seronegative cohort members. Each donor provided a peripheral blood sample, and peripheral blood mononuclear cells were used for TCR beta sequencing. Genomic DNA was extracted from the blood cell samples with the Qiagen DNeasy Blood Extraction Kit. CDR1 and CDR2 are drawn from the germline V gene: MDHEN, SYDVKM. Compared with germline, V lacks 3 bases and J lacks 1 base; bases without a gene match: 13. Reading from cysteine to phenylalanine, the CDR3 counts 18 amino acids. Left in the record is the CDR3 DNA by itself, 54 bases read in frame from the first base.

The library was generated by the immunoSEQ multiplex PCR assay. A mixture of 60 forward primers for TCR Vbeta segments and 13 reverse primers for TCR Jbeta segments was used in the multiplex PCR. Amplification of the CDR3 region of rearranged TCR beta genes was performed with a multiplex PCR assay on genomic DNA. The Illumina HiSeq System was used to sequence the amplified TCR beta libraries as 87-base-pair reads. As for how the authors treated the data: A later analysis tallied roughly 76 million unique TCR beta chains across the 666 repertoires, and some 10 million of those chains were shared by two or more donors. A nearest-neighbor algorithm error-corrected the raw reads and collapsed the reads into unique sequences, merging closely related sequences to remove PCR and sequencing errors. V, D and J gene segments were assigned by aligning CDR3 sequences to IMGT reference sequences. For a sequence to be retained, a match of at least six nucleotides was required to both a V gene segment and a J gene segment. Rearrangements were classified as productive when the CDR3 lacked stop codons and remained in frame with V and J, and all other rearrangements were classified as non-productive. CDR3 was defined according to IMGT convention as the region running from the second conserved V-encoded cysteine to the conserved J-encoded phenylalanine. The earlier analysis of about 500 of the donors excluded sequences that lacked an unambiguous match to a single V gene segment. In an earlier analysis of almost 600 of the donors, a V segment was called functional when productive rearrangements were above 56.7%, and segregating when the standard deviation between donors exceeded 5%. A statistical classification framework was developed to diagnose cytomegalovirus status using the catalog of TCR beta chain sequences. V and J gene assignment, in a later analysis, came from comparing TCR nucleotide sequences with IMGT/GENE-DB human TR gene sequences. A later analysis assigned CDR3 sequences and most-parsimonious VDJ recombination scenarios with the TCRdist pipeline. In a later analysis, every TCR beta chain was defined by the combination of its CDR3 amino acid sequence and its V-gene family, and reads without a unique V-gene family were dropped. In a later analysis, nearly 600 highly shared, low-generation-probability nucleotide sequences were removed to address suspected cross-contamination and a sequencing artifact. In a later analysis, a clonal expansion index was calculated for each public chain from normalized within-repertoire ranks of inferred template counts. Generation probabilities in a later analysis came from a VDJ recombination model fitted to out-of-frame rearrangements, and those results were checked against IGoR. A later analysis scored TCR-TCR, TCR-HLA and TCR-CMV co-occurrence with hypergeometric tests, applying a repertoire-size bias correction to TCR pairs. To estimate false discovery rates, a later analysis permuted the HLA or CMV assignments 20 times. In a later analysis, co-occurring TCRs were grouped with DBSCAN, and TCRdist sequence similarity was added when clustering was performed within HLA-allele-positive subsets. For co-occurrence clustering, repertoires with fewer than 30,000 or more than 120,000 public chains were excluded, along with 5 or 6 repertoires with anomalous nucleotide sharing. TCRdb holds this immuneACCESS table with in-frame rearrangements only. Some clones are missing; in checked studies, unresolved V genes explain under half, and the rest has no known cause. V, J and clone size are those of that table, while D and trimming were read from the DNA. The sample contains fewer than 100,000 clones, around 82% of them found a single time. The ten largest clones capture less than 0.95% of the sample.

The chain couples TRBV28 to TRBJ2-5, with 8 middle bases fitting TRBD2. The sequence was collected from a woman aged 55 to 70 in good health and CMV-seronegative. Sequenced input: PBMCs. The DNA sequence reads TGTGCCAGCAGTTTTCCCAAATATAGCGGGGTCCCCCAAGAGACCCAGTACTTC. This translates into CASSFPKYSGVPQETQYF.